The 2 T cell receptor beta chains below all came from one sample that was sequenced in a study of human T cells and chemical hapten exposure. TCRdb called the RACE reads again in MiXCR, with one record for every CDR3 protein. The table has under 450,000 distinct CDR3 sequences, just under 6.5% seen once; the top ten hold approximately 5.4%. Time point meaning: patch test 2, 6 weeks after DPC sensitization. This sample's treatment: therapeutic diphenylcyclopropenone sensitization with weekly scalp DPC. This material consisted of whole blood, taken in connection with sensitization to the hapten diphenylcyclopropenone (DPC). The receptors come from a woman younger than 30 with alopecia areata. Some clones in this sample may be carry-over from other donors' samples.

This clonotype has only a few counts. The chain couples TRBV6-2 or TRBV6-3 to TRBJ2-3; 15 bases line up with TRBD2. There are 18 residues in the CDR3. The V gene end was trimmed by 4 bases and the J gene end by 4 bases; junction bases not matched to a gene: 9. Germline loops: CDR1 MNHEY, CDR2 SVGEGT. CDR3 nucleotide sequence: TGTGCCAGCAGTTCCCGGTACCGGACTAGCGGGGGGGCAGATACGCAGTATTTT. Its protein product is CASSSRYRTSGGADTQYF.

This clonotype was counted ten times or more. CDR3 region: CASSPHPIRGGATEAFF. CDR3 nucleotides: TGTGCCAGCAGCCCGCATCCCATCCGGGGGGGGGCAACTGAAGCTTTCTTT. V gene TRBV7-2 combines with J gene TRBJ1-1, with D perhaps matching TRBD1 (6 bases). Germline lookup yields CDR1 SGHTA and CDR2 FQGNSA. The CDR3 covers 17 residues. Trimming stripped 5 bases from V and 5 bases from J, with 24 bases between.